Listed here are 30 T cell receptor beta chains from one sample, sequenced in a study of T cells in women clearing cervical HPV infection. Libraries were prepared by immunoSEQ multiplex PCR; TCRdb keeps only in-frame clonotypes and omits some of them. This sample's clone table lists tens of thousands of clones. The sequenced sample consisted of blood buffy coat. Receptors originate from a woman between 18 and 69 years old with a cervical HPV16 infection that either progressed to CIN3+ or cleared (not recorded which).

Concerning this clone: Coverage ceases 3 residues before the CDR3 finishes, and the germline J gene fills in the end. V gene TRBV5-6 combines with J gene TRBJ1-1, with D maybe TRBD1 (5 bases). The V end lost 1 base, the J end lost 2 bases, and 9 bases lay between the germline ends. The CDR3 covers 14 residues. Germline-derived CDR1 and CDR2 are SGHDT and YYEEEE. The sequenced CDR3 bases are TGTGCCAGCAGCTTGTCAGGGATTAACACTGAA. Amino acid sequence: CASSLSGINTE. The entire CDR3 sequence reads CASSLSGINTEAFF.

Concerning this clone: The read ends 3 residues before the CDR3 terminus; that terminus is restored from the germline J gene. The V gene is TRBV7-3, the J gene TRBJ1-5; D is unresolved. Germline CDR1 reads SGHTA; CDR2 reads FQGTGA. CDR3 size: 10 residues. Trimming removed 5 bases from V and 9 bases from J, with 5 bases in between. CDR3 in amino acids: CASSRGPQHF. CDR3 DNA (partial): TGTGCCAGCAGCCGGGGGCCC.

Concerning this clone: The CDR3 end falls 3 residues outside the read, so it is completed with the germline J gene. V usage is TRBV7-2 and J usage is TRBJ2-3; the match to TRBD2 covers 9 bases. Germline values: CDR1 SGHTA, CDR2 FQGNSA. The CDR3 has 15 amino acids. J was trimmed by 2 bases and V by 3 bases; bases with no gene match: 3. CDR3 region: CASSFSGGDTDTQYF. Incomplete CDR3 DNA: TGTGCCAGCAGCTTTAGCGGGGGTGACACAGATACG.

Comment on this clone: The sequenced fragment ends 3 residues before the CDR3 boundary, so the rest is inferred from the germline J gene. The chain has TRBV7-3 and TRBJ2-3, with 8 bases that match TRBD2. V trimming: 4 bases; J trimming: 2 bases; junction bases outside the gene matches: 8. The CDR3 covers 16 residues. Germline V gene data show CDR1 as SGHTA and CDR2 as FQGTGA. CDR3 DNA, as far as it was read: TGTGCCAGCAGCTCCCAACGCGGGGGGCCCACAGATACG. It encodes CASSSQRGGPTDT. The full CDR3 protein reads CASSSQRGGPTDTQYF.

For this clone: The missing CDR3 end, 3 residues past where the read stops, is filled in from the germline J gene. The V and J genes are TRBV7-2 and TRBJ1-2; no definite D call. The germline CDR1 and CDR2 sequences are SGHTA and FQGNSA. Trimming removed 3 bases at V and 2 bases at J, with 10 bases between. This CDR3 contains 14 residues. CDR3 DNA (partial): TGTGCCAGCAGCTTTGACATTCTGAACTATGGC. Its protein is CASSFDILNYG. The full CDR3 protein reads CASSFDILNYGYTF.

As for this clone: The sequence runs out 3 residues before the end of the CDR3; the remainder is reconstructed from the germline J gene. The chain combines TRBV19 with TRBJ2-2; a weak D match, TRBD1 (7 bases). The CDR3 consists of 14 residues. Per germline, CDR1 LNHDA and CDR2 SQIVND (reference sequence). Trimming left V 4 bases short and J 5 bases short, with 11 bases between. CDR3 DNA, as far as it was read: TGTGCCAGTAGTAAGGCAGGGGGGACCGGGGAG. It yields the protein CASSKAGGTGE. In full, the CDR3 reads CASSKAGGTGELFF. Full variable domain (rest looked up from reference TRBV19 and TRBJ2-2): DGGITQSPKYLFRKEGQNVTLSCEQNLNHDAMYWYRQDPGQGLRLIYYSQIVNDFQKGDIAEGYSVSREKKESFPLTVTSAQKNPTAFYLCASSKAGGTGELFFGEGSRLTVL.

As for this clone: The sequence runs out 3 residues before the end of the CDR3; the remainder is reconstructed from the germline J gene. J is TRBJ2-3 and V is TRBV20-1; a possible D gene is TRBD2 (6 bases). The CDR3 extends over 15 amino acids. CDR1 is DFQATT and CDR2 is SNEGSKA in the germline V gene (reference sequence). V lost 3 bases to trimming and J lost 2 bases, with 15 bases between them. The CDR3 reads CSASRPGLNTDTQYF. CDR3 DNA, as far as it was read: TGCAGTGCTAGCAGACCAGGACTAAACACAGATACG.

Concerning this clone: The read terminates 3 residues ahead of where the CDR3 ends, so the germline J gene completes it. The V gene is TRBV9, the J gene TRBJ1-4, with D possibly TRBD1 on 6 matching bases. Deletions cut 3 bases from V and 3 bases from J, with 12 bases between. The CDR3 loop spans 15 amino acids. The germline CDR1 and CDR2 sequences are SGDLS and YYNGEE. The DNA read from the CDR3 is TGTGCCAGCAGCGGGGGCGGGACACCTAATGAAAAA. Amino acid sequence: CASSGGGTPNEK. The complete CDR3 protein is CASSGGGTPNEKLFF.

Points on this clone: Coverage ceases 3 residues before the CDR3 finishes, and the germline J gene fills in the end. This chain links TRBV20-1 with TRBJ1-6; TRBD1 matches at 9 bases. The CDR3 is 14 amino acids. The ends lost 3 bases at V and 8 bases at J; junction bases unmatched: 5. Germline CDR1 reads DFQATT; CDR2 reads SNEGSKA (reference sequence). CDR3 DNA, as far as it was read: TGCAGTGCTAGGGACAGGGGAGATTATTCACCC. This translates into CSARDRGDYSP. The whole CDR3 is CSARDRGDYSPLHF.

On this clone itself: The read ends 3 residues early relative to the CDR3; the germline J gene fills the gap. The chain is built from TRBV6-4 and TRBJ2-2; tentative D call: TRBD2 (6 bases). Germline V gene lookup returns CDR1 MRHNA and CDR2 SNTAGT. CDR3 length equals 15 residues. V lost 6 bases and J lost 3, with 14 bases in between. CDR3 DNA (partial): TGTGCCAGCAGCCTTGGTCCGGGGGACACCGGGGAG. Amino acids: CASSLGPGDTGE. The entire CDR3 protein is CASSLGPGDTGELFF.

Details on this clone: The sequence runs out 3 residues before the end of the CDR3; the remainder is reconstructed from the germline J gene. J is TRBJ1-1 and V is TRBV5-4, with 7 bases fitting TRBD1. The CDR3 is 14 amino acids. CDR1 and CDR2 from the germline V gene are SGHNT and YYREEE (reference sequence). V trimming: 4 bases; J trimming: 4 bases; junction bases outside the gene matches: 7. CDR3 DNA (partial): TGTGCCAGCAGCCGGGAGACAGGGATCACTGAA. Its protein is CASSRETGITE. The CDR3, in full, reads CASSRETGITEAFF.

Points on this clone: The CDR3 end is not reached by the read, which stops 3 residues before it; the germline J gene fills it in. The V and J genes are TRBV11-2 and TRBJ2-2, with TRBD2 as a possible D gene (6 bases). CDR3 length: 15 amino acids. V was pared by 1 base and J by 6 bases, with 12 bases between. The germline gives CDR1 SGHAT, CDR2 FQNNGV. The CDR3 DNA, read in part, is TGTGCCAGCAGCTTAGGAGTCGGGGGATCCGGGGAG. It translates to CASSLGVGGSGE. The whole CDR3 is CASSLGVGGSGELFF.

By frequency, this clone is medium-sized (0.01 to 0.1%). The CDR3 end lies 3 residues beyond the end of the read and is filled in from the germline J gene. The rearrangement joins TRBV19 to TRBJ1-1, with 7 bases fitting TRBD1. V gave up 5 bases and J gave up 1 base; unmatched junction bases: 4. Germline V CDR1 and CDR2: LNHDA, SQIVND (reference sequence). The CDR3 is 14 residues long. Incomplete CDR3 DNA: TGTGCCAGTAGTGGACAGGTTGAGAACACTGAA. This encodes CASSGQVENTE. The full CDR3 is CASSGQVENTEAFF.

With respect to this clone: The read is 3 residues too short to cover the CDR3 end, so that end is filled in from the germline J gene. This chain uses TRBV7-3 with TRBJ2-1; 8 nucleotides agree with TRBD2. Germline CDR1 SGHTA, CDR2 FQGTGA. Trimming cost V 4 bases and J 8 bases; bases outside gene matches: 16. CDR3 length equals 17 residues. The covered CDR3 bases are TGTGCCAGCAGCTCCGTAGTAGTCGGGGGGGCCGCCGATGAG. Translating gives CASSSVVVGGAADE. The whole CDR3 protein is CASSSVVVGGAADEQFF. The full variable domain, rest sourced from reference TRBV7-3 and TRBJ2-1, is GAGVSQTPSNKVTEKGKYVELRCDPISGHTALYWYRQSLGQGPEFLIYFQGTGAADDSGLPNDRFFAVRPEGSVSTLKIQRTERGDSAVYLCASSSVVVGGAADEQFFGPGTRLTVL.

Points on this clone: The read finishes 3 residues shy of the CDR3 end, and the germline J gene is used to complete it. This chain links TRBV10-2 with TRBJ1-1; D gene uncertain. Germline CDR1 and CDR2: WSHSY and SAAADI. V dropped 3 bases and J dropped 4 bases, with 9 bases sitting between them. The CDR3 length is 13 residues. The CDR3 bases that were read are TGCGCCAGCAGTGACCCGGTGTTCACTGAA. This sequence encodes CASSDPVFTE. The CDR3 in its entirety is CASSDPVFTEAFF.

Turning to this clone: The CDR3 is cut off 3 residues early in the read; its end comes from the germline J gene. This rearrangement joins TRBV5-5 to TRBJ2-5; 9 nucleotides agree with TRBD1. Trimming took 3 bases from V and 2 from J; bases not matched to a gene: 2. The germline gives CDR1 SGHKS, CDR2 YYEKEE (reference sequence). The CDR3 spans 14 residues. CDR3 region: CASSYGQGQETQYF. The CDR3 bases that were read are TGTGCCAGCAGCTATGGACAGGGGCAAGAGACC.

As to this clone: Coverage ceases 3 residues before the CDR3 finishes, and the germline J gene fills in the end. This rearrangement joins TRBV7-8 to TRBJ1-1; D remains unclear. The CDR3 contains 13 residues. V was clipped by 4 bases and J by 4 bases, with 10 bases between them. CDR1 and CDR2 from the germline V gene are SGHVS and FQNEAQ. CDR3 in amino acids: CASSSVEGTEAFF. The sequenced part of the CDR3 DNA is TGTGCCAGCAGCTCCGTGGAGGGCACTGAA.

Worth noting for this clone: The read ends 3 residues shy of where the CDR3 ends; the end is completed using the germline J gene. The chain links TRBV5-1 to TRBJ2-4; no clear D gene. The CDR3 consists of 15 residues. Trimming pared 1 base from V and 0 bases from J, leaving 8 bases between. CDR1 and CDR2 from the germline V gene are SGHRS and YFSETQ. The CDR3: CASSLSAVAKNIQYF. The CDR3 bases that were read are TGCGCCAGCAGCTTGTCTGCGGTAGCCAAAAACATT.

Notes on this clone: The read comes to an end 3 residues before the CDR3 does, leaving the germline J gene to fill in the end. The rearrangement joins TRBV11-2 to TRBJ2-1; D is undetermined. V was trimmed by 4 bases and J by 9 bases, leaving 7 bases between them. This CDR3 region has 11 residues. Germline V gene sequence: CDR1 SGHAT, CDR2 FQNNGV. CDR3 bases read: TGTGCCAGCAGCTCGGTACGTGAG. Translation: CASSSVRE. The whole CDR3 protein reads CASSSVREQFF.

As concerns this clone: With the read ending 3 residues before the CDR3 end, the germline J gene is used to fill in that end. V gene TRBV5-1 combines with J gene TRBJ2-1; TRBD2 is a possible D gene (7 bases). V was pared by 7 bases and J by 5 bases, with 13 bases between. Germline CDR1 SGHRS, CDR2 YFSETQ. The CDR3 is made up of 13 amino acids. Partial CDR3 DNA: TGCGCCAGCCAGAGGGGGGGCAACAATGAG. Protein sequence: CASQRGGNNE. The complete CDR3 reads CASQRGGNNEQFF.

For this clone: From the germline J gene comes the end of the CDR3, since the read stops 3 residues before it. The sample holds other DNA sequences that translate to the same CDR3. V gene TRBV2 combines with J gene TRBJ2-2; tentatively, D is TRBD2 (6 bases). Per germline, CDR1 SNHLY and CDR2 FYNNEI. CDR3 length equals 14 residues. V lost 7 bases, J lost 2 bases, and 11 bases lay in between. The CDR3 spells CASTGTGNTGELFF. The DNA read from the CDR3 is TGTGCCAGCACCGGGACTGGTAACACCGGGGAG.

The DNA read from the CDR3 is TGTGCCAGTAGTATACAGGGTATTGAA. This translates into CASSIQGIE. In full, the CDR3 is CASSIQGIEAFF. This chain uses TRBV19 with TRBJ1-1; maybe TRBD1 (5 bases). The read is 3 residues too short to cover the CDR3 end, so that end is filled in from the germline J gene. Per the germline V gene, CDR1 is LNHDA and CDR2 is SQIVND (reference sequence). This CDR3 has 12 residues. The V end was cut by 2 bases, the J end by 7 bases, with 8 bases between.

Regarding this clone: From the germline J gene comes the end of the CDR3, since the read stops 3 residues before it. This chain links TRBV27 with TRBJ1-5; D uncertain. Germline V CDR1 and CDR2: MNHEY, SMNVEV (reference sequence). The ends were cut back, 10 bases at V and 2 bases at J, with 9 bases in the middle. CDR3 length: 12 amino acids. CDR3 bases read: TGTGCCATACCTAGAGGCAATCAGCCC. Protein: CAIPRGNQP. The full CDR3 protein is CAIPRGNQPQHF.

For this clone: The sequenced fragment ends 3 residues before the CDR3 boundary, so the rest is inferred from the germline J gene. The chain has TRBV18 and TRBJ2-3; D call uncertain. V was shortened by 3 bases and J by 4 bases, with 2 bases between the two germline ends. The CDR3 consists of 11 residues. Germline CDR1 KGHSH, CDR2 LQKENI. CDR3: CASSPSDTQYF. CDR3 DNA (partial): TGTGCCAGCTCACCCTCAGATACG.

About this clone itself: The read gets to within 3 residues of the CDR3 end, and the germline J gene fills in the rest. The gene calls are TRBV6-4 and TRBJ1-5, with D unclear. V was trimmed by 3 bases and J by 5 bases, leaving 8 bases between them. CDR3 length: 13 amino acids. Germline-derived CDR1 and CDR2 are MRHNA and SNTAGT. CDR3: CASSEEGYQPQHF. The covered CDR3 bases are TGTGCCAGCAGTGAAGAGGGTTATCAGCCC.

To note about this clone: The sequenced fragment ends 3 residues before the CDR3 boundary, so the rest is inferred from the germline J gene. The rearrangement links TRBV19 to TRBJ2-2; 8 bases are shared with TRBD2. J gave up 4 bases and V 5 bases, and 12 bases lay outside the gene matches. Germline V gene data show CDR1 as LNHDA and CDR2 as SQIVND (reference sequence). The CDR3 runs 17 residues. CDR3 DNA, as far as it was read: TGTGCCAGTAGTGTCATAGGGCGGGGGGCATCCACCGGGGAG. It is translated as CASSVIGRGASTGE. In full, the CDR3 reads CASSVIGRGASTGELFF.

The CDR3 is CASSSTAANEKLFF. The sequenced CDR3 bases are TGTGCCAGCAGCTCGACAGCAGCTAATGAAAAA. The rearrangement links TRBV11-2 to TRBJ1-4; D possibly corresponds to TRBD1 (5 bases). The CDR3 end lies 3 residues beyond the end of the read and is filled in from the germline J gene. Germline CDR1 SGHAT, CDR2 FQNNGV. Between the trimmed V and J ends, which lost 4 bases and 3 bases, there was a span of 9 bases. The CDR3 runs 14 residues.

In regard to this clone: The CDR3 is cut off 3 residues early in the read; its end comes from the germline J gene. The chain recombines TRBV6-4 with TRBJ2-1; 10 nucleotides match TRBD2. This CDR3 is built from 15 residues. CDR1 MRHNA and CDR2 SNTAGT come from the germline V gene. The V segment lost 4 bases and the J segment 0 bases; nucleotides outside the gene matches: 0. CDR3 sequence: CASSASGGSYNEQFF. Incomplete CDR3 DNA: TGTGCCAGCAGTGCTAGCGGGGGCTCCTACAATGAG.

Note on this clone: The CDR3 extends 3 residues past the end of the read, so its final part is completed from the germline J gene. V usage is TRBV20-1 and J usage is TRBJ2-5, with 8 nucleotides matching TRBD1. This CDR3 has 13 amino acids. V dropped 3 bases and J dropped 4; count of bases not matched to a gene: 4. Germline V gives CDR1 DFQATT, CDR2 SNEGSKA (reference sequence). The CDR3 region is CSASWTGLETQYF. CDR3 bases read: TGCAGTGCTAGCTGGACAGGGTTAGAGACC.

A note on this clone: The read is 3 residues too short to cover the CDR3 end, so that end is filled in from the germline J gene. The gene calls are TRBV28 and TRBJ1-1; the D is unclear. Trimming removed 6 bases at V and 7 bases at J, with 15 bases between. This CDR3 has 13 residues. The germline V gene has CDR1 MDHEN and CDR2 SYDVKM. CDR3 DNA, as far as it was read: TGTGCCAGCAGCCCAAGGACGGGGAATGAA. It encodes CASSPRTGNE. The whole CDR3 sequence is CASSPRTGNEAFF.